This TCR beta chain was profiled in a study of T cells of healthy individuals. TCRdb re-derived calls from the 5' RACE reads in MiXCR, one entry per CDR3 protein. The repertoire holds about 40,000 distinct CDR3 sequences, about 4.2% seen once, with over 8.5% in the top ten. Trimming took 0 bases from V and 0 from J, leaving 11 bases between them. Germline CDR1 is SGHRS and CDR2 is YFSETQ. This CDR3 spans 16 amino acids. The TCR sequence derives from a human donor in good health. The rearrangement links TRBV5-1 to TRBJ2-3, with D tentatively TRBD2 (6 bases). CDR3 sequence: CASSLDSGASTDTQYF. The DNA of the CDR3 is TGCGCCAGCAGCTTGGATAGCGGCGCAAGCACAGATACGCAGTATTTT. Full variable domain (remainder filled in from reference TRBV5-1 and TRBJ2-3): KAGVTQTPRYLIKTRGQQVTLSCSPISGHRSVSWYQQTPGQGLQFLFEYFSETQRNKGNFPGRFSGRQFSNSRSEMNVSTLELGDSALYLCASSLDSGASTDTQYFGPGTRLTVL.